This T cell receptor (beta chain) was observed in a study of shared clonotypes between healthy human individuals. For the study at large: Three plates were used per donor for CD4 naive, three for CD4 memory, two for CD8 naive and one for CD8 memory. Study results and limitations: Across subsets, estimated richness was generally greater for naive than for memory populations. Blood alone was sampled, and tissue repertoires likely differ.

In replicate PCRs of sorted subsets, 150 to 200 ng DNA, approximately 28,000 T cell genomes, was used. Produced via immunoSEQ multiplex PCR; TCRdb's table is partial and in-frame only. The sample carries 1.5 million to 2.5 million clones, approximately 95% recorded once. Naive CD8 cells were CD45RO-negative, positively selected for CCR7, excluding terminally differentiated effector memory CD45RA+ cells. Germline V gives CDR1 MNHNS, CDR2 SASEGT. The CDR3 contains 15 residues. The V segment lost 1 base and the J segment 4 bases; nucleotides outside the gene matches: 3. This clone was observed once. Its target is not known.

This receptor was taken from a man aged 18 to 29 in good health. This chain links TRBV6-1 with TRBJ2-2; 7 nucleotides line up with TRBD1. Source material: naive CD8+ T cells sorted from blood. The CDR3 reads CASSEDPGGTGELFF. The DNA for the CDR3 is TGTGCCAGCAGTGAAGACCCAGGGGGCACCGGGGAGCTGTTTTTT.